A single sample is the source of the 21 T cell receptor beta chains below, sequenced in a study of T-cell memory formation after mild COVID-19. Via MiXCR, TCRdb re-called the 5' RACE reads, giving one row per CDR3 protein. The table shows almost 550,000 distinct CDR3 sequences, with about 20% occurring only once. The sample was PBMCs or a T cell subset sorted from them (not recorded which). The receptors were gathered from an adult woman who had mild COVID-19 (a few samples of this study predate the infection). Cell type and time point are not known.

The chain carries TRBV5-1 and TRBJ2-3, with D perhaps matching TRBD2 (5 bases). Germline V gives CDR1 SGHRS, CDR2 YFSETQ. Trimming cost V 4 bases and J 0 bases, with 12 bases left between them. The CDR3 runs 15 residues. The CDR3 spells CASSKSGVSTDTQYF. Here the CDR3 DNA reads TGCGCCAGCAGCAAAAGCGGAGTGAGCACAGATACGCAGTATTTT.

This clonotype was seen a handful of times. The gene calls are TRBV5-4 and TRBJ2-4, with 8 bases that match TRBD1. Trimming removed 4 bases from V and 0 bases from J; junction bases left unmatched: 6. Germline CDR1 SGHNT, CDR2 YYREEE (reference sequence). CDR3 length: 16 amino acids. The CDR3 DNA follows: TGTGCCAGCAGCCTCGGACAGGGAGTAGCCAAAAACATTCAGTACTTC. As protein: CASSLGQGVAKNIQYF.

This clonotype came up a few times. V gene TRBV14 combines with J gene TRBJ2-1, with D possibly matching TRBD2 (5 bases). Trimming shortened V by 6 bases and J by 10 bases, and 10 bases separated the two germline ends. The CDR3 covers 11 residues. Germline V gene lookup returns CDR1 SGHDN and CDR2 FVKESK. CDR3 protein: CASSIRREQFF. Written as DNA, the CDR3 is TGTGCCAGCAGTATCAGGAGGGAGCAGTTCTTC.

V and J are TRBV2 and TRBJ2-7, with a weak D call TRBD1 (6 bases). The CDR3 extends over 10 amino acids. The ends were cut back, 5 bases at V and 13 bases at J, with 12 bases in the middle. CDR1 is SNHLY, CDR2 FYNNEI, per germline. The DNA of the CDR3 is TGTGCCAGCAGTACACGGGACACTTACTTC. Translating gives CASSTRDTYF.

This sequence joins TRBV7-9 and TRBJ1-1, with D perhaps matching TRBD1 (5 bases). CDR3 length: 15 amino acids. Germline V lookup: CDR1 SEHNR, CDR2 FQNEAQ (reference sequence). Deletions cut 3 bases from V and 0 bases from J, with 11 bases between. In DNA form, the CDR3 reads TGTGCCAGCAGCTTCCTTGGGGGGGTGAACACTGAAGCTTTCTTT. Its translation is CASSFLGGVNTEAFF. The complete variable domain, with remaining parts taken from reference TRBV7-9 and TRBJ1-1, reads DTGVSQNPRHKITKRGQNVTFRCDPISEHNRLYWYRQTLGQGPEFLTYFQNEAQLEKSRLLSDRFSAERPKGSFSTLEIQRTEQGDSAMYLCASSFLGGVNTEAFFGQGTRLTVV.

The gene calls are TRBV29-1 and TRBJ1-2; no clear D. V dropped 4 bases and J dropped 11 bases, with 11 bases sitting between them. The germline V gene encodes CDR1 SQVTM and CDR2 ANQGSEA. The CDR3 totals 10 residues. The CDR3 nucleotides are TGCAGCGTTGGTCTCCAGGAATACACCTTC. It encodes CSVGLQEYTF.

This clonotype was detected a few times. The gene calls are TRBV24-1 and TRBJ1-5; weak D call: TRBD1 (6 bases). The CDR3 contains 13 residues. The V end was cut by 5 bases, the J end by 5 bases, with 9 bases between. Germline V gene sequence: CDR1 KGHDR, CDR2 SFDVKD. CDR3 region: CATSGGGYQPQHF. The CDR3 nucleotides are TGTGCCACCAGTGGTGGGGGCTATCAGCCCCAGCATTTT.

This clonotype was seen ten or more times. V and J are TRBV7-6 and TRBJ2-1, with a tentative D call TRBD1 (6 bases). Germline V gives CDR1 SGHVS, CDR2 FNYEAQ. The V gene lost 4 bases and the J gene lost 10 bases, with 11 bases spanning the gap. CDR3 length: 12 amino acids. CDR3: CASSSGGGEQFF. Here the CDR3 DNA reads TGTGCCAGCAGCTCTGGGGGCGGGGAGCAGTTCTTC.

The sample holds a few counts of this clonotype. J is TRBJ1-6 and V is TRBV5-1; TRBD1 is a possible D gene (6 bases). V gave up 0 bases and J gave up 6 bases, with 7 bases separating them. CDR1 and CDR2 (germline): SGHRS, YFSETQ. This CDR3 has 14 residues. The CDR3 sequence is CASSLAGANSPLHF. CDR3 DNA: TGCGCCAGCAGCTTGGCAGGGGCTAATTCACCCCTCCACTTT.

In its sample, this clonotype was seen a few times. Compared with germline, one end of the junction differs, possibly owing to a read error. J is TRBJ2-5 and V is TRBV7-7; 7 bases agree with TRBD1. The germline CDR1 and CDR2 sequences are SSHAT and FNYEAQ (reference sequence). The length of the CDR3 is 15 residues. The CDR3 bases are TGTGCTAGCAGCCCCCGACAGGGTCGACAAGAGACCCAGTACTTC. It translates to CASSPRQGRQETQYF.

Here the CDR3 DNA reads TGTGCCATCACCCTGGGACTAGCGGGGACCAACTCCGGGGAGCTGTTTTTT. It encodes CAITLGLAGTNSGELFF. The chain uses TRBV10-3 and TRBJ2-2, with 13 bases that match TRBD2. In germline, CDR1 is ENHRY, CDR2 SYGVKD. With 7 bases clipped from V and 6 bases from J, the junction kept 11 bases outside the gene matches. CDR3 length equals 17 residues.

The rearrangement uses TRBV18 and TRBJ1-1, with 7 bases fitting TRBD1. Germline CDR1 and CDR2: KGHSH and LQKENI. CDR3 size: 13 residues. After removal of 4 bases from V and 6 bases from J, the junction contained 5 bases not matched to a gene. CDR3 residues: CASSQGTASEAFF. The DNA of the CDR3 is TGTGCCAGCTCACAAGGGACAGCATCTGAAGCTTTCTTT.

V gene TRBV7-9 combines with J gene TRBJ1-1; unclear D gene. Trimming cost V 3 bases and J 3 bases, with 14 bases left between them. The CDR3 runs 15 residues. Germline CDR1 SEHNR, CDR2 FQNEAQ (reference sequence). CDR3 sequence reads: CASSLAPSPDTEAFF. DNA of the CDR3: TGTGCCAGCAGCTTGGCCCCCTCCCCTGACACTGAAGCTTTCTTT.

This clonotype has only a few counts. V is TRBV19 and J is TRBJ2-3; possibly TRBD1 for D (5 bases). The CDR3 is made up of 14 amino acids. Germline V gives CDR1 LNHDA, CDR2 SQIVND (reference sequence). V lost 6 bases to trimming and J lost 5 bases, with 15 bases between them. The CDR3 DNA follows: TGTGCCAGTAGCTCCAGGGATACGGTAGATACGCAGTATTTT. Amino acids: CASSSRDTVDTQYF.

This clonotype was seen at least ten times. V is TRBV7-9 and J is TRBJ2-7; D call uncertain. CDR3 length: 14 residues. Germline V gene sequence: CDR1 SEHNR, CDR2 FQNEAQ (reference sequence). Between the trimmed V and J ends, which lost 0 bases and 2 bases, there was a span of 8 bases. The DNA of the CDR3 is TGTGCCAGCAGCTTAGCGCTCGGAGCCTACGAGCAGTACTTC. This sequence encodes CASSLALGAYEQYF. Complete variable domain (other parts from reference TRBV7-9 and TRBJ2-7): DTGVSQNPRHKITKRGQNVTFRCDPISEHNRLYWYRQTLGQGPEFLTYFQNEAQLEKSRLLSDRFSAERPKGSFSTLEIQRTEQGDSAMYLCASSLALGAYEQYFGPGTRLTVT.

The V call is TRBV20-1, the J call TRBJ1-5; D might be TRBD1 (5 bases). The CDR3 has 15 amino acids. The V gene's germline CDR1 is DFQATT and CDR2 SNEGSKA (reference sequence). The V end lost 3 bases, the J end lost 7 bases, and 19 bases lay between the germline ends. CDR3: CSARGLQGDQQPQHF. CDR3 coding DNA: TGCAGTGCTAGGGGCCTCCAGGGTGATCAGCAGCCCCAGCATTTT.

The CDR3 coding sequence is TGTGCCAGCAGCTCAATCTTGCGCCGGACAGAAAGCACTGAAGCTTTCTTT. Its protein is CASSSILRRTESTEAFF. V gene TRBV7-9 combines with J gene TRBJ1-1, with D maybe TRBD1 (6 bases). The V gene's germline CDR1 is SEHNR and CDR2 FQNEAQ (reference sequence). Trimming took off 4 bases at V and 4 bases at J, with 22 bases between the two ends. The CDR3 extends over 17 amino acids.

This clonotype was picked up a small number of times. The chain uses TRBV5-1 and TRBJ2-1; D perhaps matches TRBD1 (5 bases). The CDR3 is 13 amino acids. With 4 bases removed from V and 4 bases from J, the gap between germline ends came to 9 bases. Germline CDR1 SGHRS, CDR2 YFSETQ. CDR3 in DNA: TGCGCCAGCAGCCGACAGTCGTACAATGAGCAGTTCTTC. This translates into CASSRQSYNEQFF.

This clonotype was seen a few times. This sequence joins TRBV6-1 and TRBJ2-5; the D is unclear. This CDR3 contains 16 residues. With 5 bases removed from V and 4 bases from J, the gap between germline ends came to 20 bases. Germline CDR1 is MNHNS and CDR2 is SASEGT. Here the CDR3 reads CASSPRPVPLGETQYF. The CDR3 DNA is TGTGCCAGCAGTCCCCGGCCGGTACCTTTGGGAGAGACCCAGTACTTC.

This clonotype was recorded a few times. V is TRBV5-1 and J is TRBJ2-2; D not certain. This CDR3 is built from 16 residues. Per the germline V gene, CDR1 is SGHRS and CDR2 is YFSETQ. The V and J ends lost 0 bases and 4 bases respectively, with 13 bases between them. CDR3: CASSLVWGSSTGELFF. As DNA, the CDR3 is TGCGCCAGCAGCTTGGTATGGGGATCGAGCACCGGGGAGCTGTTTTTT. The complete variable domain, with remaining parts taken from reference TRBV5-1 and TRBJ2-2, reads KAGVTQTPRYLIKTRGQQVTLSCSPISGHRSVSWYQQTPGQGLQFLFEYFSETQRNKGNFPGRFSGRQFSNSRSEMNVSTLELGDSALYLCASSLVWGSSTGELFFGEGSRLTVL.

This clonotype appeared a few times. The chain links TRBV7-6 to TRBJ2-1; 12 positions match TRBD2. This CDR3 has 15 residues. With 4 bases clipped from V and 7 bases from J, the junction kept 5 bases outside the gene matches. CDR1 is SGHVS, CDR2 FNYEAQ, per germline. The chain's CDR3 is CASSSTGTSGNEQFF. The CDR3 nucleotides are TGTGCCAGCAGCTCAACTGGGACTAGCGGGAATGAGCAGTTCTTC.